This TCR beta chain derives from a study of CD8+CD57+ T cells in acquired aplastic anemia. Study context: The average for DNA from sorted CD4+ and CD8+ cells was about 3.3 ug. Regarding the study as a whole: Around 27 was the count of CD8+ CDR3 sequences that patients shared with controls.

V dropped 3 bases and J dropped 3 bases, with 8 bases sitting between them. Looked up from germline, CDR1 is LNHDA and CDR2 is SQIVND (reference sequence). The CDR3 is 13 residues long. Genomic DNA templated the TCR beta VDJ and CDR3 profiling. TCRdb re-called the reads through MiXCR, storing one row per CDR3 protein. Of some 140,000 distinct CDR3 sequences listed, roughly 40% were seen once; the top ten hold over 6.5%. This clonotype was recorded many times. What it binds is not known. Sequenced: sorted CD4+, CD8+, or CD8+CD57+ T cells (not recorded which) from PBMCs. The chain joins TRBV19 to TRBJ1-2; a possible D gene is TRBD1 (5 bases). The clonotype comes from a human donor in good health, serving as a control. This CDR3 is CASSMGVDYGYTF. The DNA of the CDR3 is TGTGCCAGTAGTATGGGGGTTGACTATGGCTACACCTTC. The whole variable domain, remainder taken from reference TRBV19 and TRBJ1-2, is DGGITQSPKYLFRKEGQNVTLSCEQNLNHDAMYWYRQDPGQGLRLIYYSQIVNDFQKGDIAEGYSVSREKKESFPLTVTSAQKNPTAFYLCASSMGVDYGYTFGSGTRLTVV.